This T cell receptor (beta chain) was recovered during a study of T cell responses to AZD1222 COVID-19 vaccine. The germline V gene has CDR1 LGHNA and CDR2 YSLEER. The CDR3 spans 15 residues. V trimming: 3 bases; J trimming: 2 bases; junction bases outside the gene matches: 5. Clones were read by immunoSEQ multiplex PCR, and TCRdb kept only the in-frame ones, dropping some. The table includes around 140,000 clones, 90% to 95% detected once. The sequence was obtained from an adult in good health. The sample was peripheral blood, taken on day 0 of AZD1222 vaccination. This chain uses TRBV4-3 with TRBJ1-2, with TRBD1 matching 8 bases. The CDR3 DNA reads TGCGCCAGCAGCCAGGTAGACAGGGGCAACTATGGCTACACCTTC. Translating gives CASSQVDRGNYGYTF.